Listed below are T cell receptor beta chains from one sample, sequenced in a study of T cell repertoires in ileal Crohn's disease. Sequenced by immunoSEQ multiplex PCR; TCRdb stores in-frame clones only, minus some. The sample consists of roughly 60,000 clones, 85% to 90% of them appearing once. The sample was ileal tissue. These receptors all come from an adult with Crohn's disease. CDR3s include the opening cysteine and the closing phenylalanine or tryptophan. The order of the fields is D gene, V gene, J gene, clone size, CDR3 protein, CDR3 DNA. D genes are given only for firm matches. Not every row has a clone size; where given, it reads once, few, many or a size class.

TRBD1	TRBV19	TRBJ1-4	-	CASRNPGHRGVEKLFF	TGTGCCAGTAGGAATCCCGGTCACAGGGGAGTTGAAAAACTGTTTTTT
-	TRBV5-1	TRBJ1-1	-	CASSIDVDTEAFF	TGCGCCAGCAGCATAGATGTGGACACTGAAGCTTTCTTT
-	TRBV4-3	TRBJ1-1	-	CASSQGPLGATEAFF	TGCGCCAGCAGCCAAGGGCCCCTGGGGGCCACTGAAGCTTTCTTT
-	TRBV27	TRBJ2-7	-	CASRSQGGGRVAEQYF	TGTGCCAGCAGATCTCAAGGGGGGGGGCGCGTGGCCGAGCAGTACTTC
TRBD1	TRBV7-2	TRBJ1-2	few	CAIGQVYGYTF	TGTGCCATAGGACAGGTCTATGGCTACACCTTC
TRBD1	TRBV30	TRBJ1-1	-	CAWSTQGGTEAFF	TGTGCCTGGAGTACACAGGGGGGCACTGAAGCTTTCTTT
TRBD1	TRBV28	TRBJ1-5	-	CASRAGTGHPQPQHF	TGTGCCAGCAGGGCGGGGACAGGTCACCCGCAGCCCCAGCATTTT
TRBD1	TRBV10-3	TRBJ2-3	-	CAISGGQVTTDTQYF	TGTGCCATCAGTGGGGGACAGGTAACCACAGATACGCAGTATTTT
TRBD2	TRBV2	TRBJ2-1	-	CARSPSGSSYNEQFF	TGTGCCAGATCTCCTAGCGGGAGTTCCTACAATGAGCAGTTCTTC
TRBD1	TRBV18	TRBJ2-3	-	CASSLSPGQENTDTQYF	TGTGCCAGCTCACTCTCTCCGGGACAGGAAAACACAGATACGCAGTATTTT
-	TRBV14	TRBJ1-2	-	CASSPFTGNYGYTF	TGTGCCAGCAGCCCCTTTACAGGGAACTATGGCTACACCTTC
TRBD2	TRBV25-1	TRBJ2-1	-	CASSETVLSGIIYEQFF	TGTGCCAGCAGTGAGACAGTACTTAGCGGGATTATCTATGAGCAGTTCTTC
TRBD2	TRBV19	TRBJ2-3	-	CASSIPSGGITDTQYF	TGTGCCAGTAGTATACCTAGCGGGGGGATCACAGATACGCAGTATTTT
-	TRBV6-1	TRBJ2-3	-	CATSRVASSTDTQYF	TGTGCCACCTCACGGGTGGCCTCTAGCACAGATACGCAGTATTTT
TRBD1	TRBV7-6	TRBJ2-3	once	CASSSAGTGLTDTQYF	TGTGCCAGCAGCTCAGCCGGGACAGGACTCACAGATACGCAGTATTTT
TRBD1	TRBV15	TRBJ1-1	-	CATSVPSDRAAAFF	TGTGCCACCAGCGTACCTTCCGACAGGGCGGCGGCTTTCTTT
-	TRBV25-1	TRBJ1-2	-	CASRGLYGYTF	TGTGCCAGCAGGGGCCTCTATGGCTACACCTTC
-	TRBV2	TRBJ2-2	-	CASIGGGLTGELFF	TGTGCCAGCATTGGGGGTGGACTAACCGGGGAGCTGTTTTTT
TRBD1	TRBV5-6	TRBJ2-7	-	CASSFPDRGNEQYF	TGTGCCAGCAGCTTTCCGGACAGGGGCAACGAGCAGTACTTC
-	TRBV5-6	TRBJ1-2	-	CASSPRLDSFDGYTF	TGTGCCAGCAGCCCACGCTTGGACAGCTTTGACGGCTACACCTTC
TRBD1	TRBV19	TRBJ2-4	-	CASSYKTGGFSQNIQYF	TGTGCCAGTAGCTACAAAACAGGGGGATTTAGCCAAAACATTCAGTACTTC
-	TRBV29-1	TRBJ2-3	-	CSAHQARGITTDTQYF	TGCAGCGCCCACCAAGCTCGCGGAATAACAACAGATACGCAGTATTTT
TRBD1	TRBV4-1	TRBJ1-5	few	CASSKTGDQPQHF	TGCGCCAGCAGCAAGACAGGGGATCAGCCCCAGCATTTT
TRBD1	TRBV29-1	TRBJ2-1	-	CSVVLLRQGYNEQFF	TGCAGCGTCGTCCTCCTTAGACAGGGGTACAATGAGCAGTTCTTC
TRBD2	TRBV7-8	TRBJ2-1	-	CASSFQTSGAYNEQFF	TGTGCCAGCAGCTTCCAGACTAGCGGAGCCTACAATGAGCAGTTCTTC
-	TRBV9	TRBJ1-2	-	CASSAGRARANYGYTF	TGTGCCAGCAGCGCCGGCAGGGCCAGGGCTAACTATGGCTACACCTTC
-	TRBV2	TRBJ2-3	-	CASSPGKAPADTQYF	TGTGCCAGCAGCCCCGGGAAGGCGCCAGCAGATACGCAGTATTTT
-	TRBV28	TRBJ1-2	-	CASARGGNYGYTF	TGTGCCAGCGCGCGAGGGGGAAACTATGGCTACACCTTC
TRBD1	TRBV5-4	TRBJ2-4	-	CASSSGTGDDIQYF	TGTGCCAGCAGCTCCGGGACAGGGGATGACATTCAGTACTTC
-	TRBV5-5	TRBJ2-7	-	CASSSESSYEQYF	TGTGCCAGCAGCTCCGAGTCTTCCTACGAGCAGTACTTC
-	TRBV5-1	TRBJ1-6	-	CASSPYLHGENSPLHF	TGCGCCAGCAGCCCCTACTTGCACGGAGAAAATTCACCCCTCCACTTT
TRBD1	TRBV5-1	TRBJ1-3	few	CASRPGGTGNTIYF	TGCGCCAGCAGACCAGGGGGAACTGGAAACACCATATATTTT
TRBD2	TRBV18	TRBJ2-1	-	CASSLTSGRFYEQFF	TGTGCCAGCTCCCTCACTAGCGGGAGGTTCTATGAGCAGTTCTTC
-	TRBV7-2	TRBJ1-2	-	CASSLSYRAYGYTF	TGTGCCAGCAGCTTATCCTACAGGGCCTATGGCTACACCTTC
-	TRBV15	TRBJ1-4	-	CATNRRPSTNEKLFF	TGTGCCACCAACAGGCGGCCGTCAACTAATGAAAAACTGTTTTTT
-	TRBV4-1	TRBJ2-1	-	CASSQIGGNNEQFF	TGCGCCAGCAGCCAGATCGGGGGAAACAATGAGCAGTTCTTC
TRBD1	TRBV30	TRBJ1-1	-	CAWSNTGGYTEAFF	TGTGCCTGGAGTAACACAGGGGGCTACACTGAAGCTTTCTTT
-	TRBV5-1	TRBJ1-2	-	CASSLQGYGYTF	TGCGCCAGCAGTCTACAGGGCTATGGCTACACCTTC
TRBD1	TRBV28	TRBJ1-2	once	CASSFSGTGSTSYTF	TGTGCCAGCAGTTTTTCCGGGACAGGGAGTACAAGCTACACCTTC
-	TRBV27	TRBJ1-1	-	CASSALGQINTEAFF	TGTGCCAGCAGTGCCCTCGGACAGATAAACACTGAAGCTTTCTTT
-	TRBV5-1	TRBJ1-1	-	CASSLGGATEAFF	TGCGCCAGCAGCTTGGGCGGGGCAACTGAAGCTTTCTTT
-	TRBV18	TRBJ1-1	-	CASSPLVQGSGIRTEAFF	TGTGCCAGCTCACCTCTTGTGCAGGGCAGTGGGATCCGCACTGAAGCTTTCTTT
TRBD1	TRBV6-1	TRBJ1-5	-	CATQQGANQPQHF	TGTGCCACCCAACAGGGGGCAAATCAGCCCCAGCATTTT
-	TRBV7-2	TRBJ2-7	-	CASSLTTDSHEQYF	TGTGCCAGCAGCTTAACAACCGACAGTCACGAGCAGTACTTC
-	TRBV21-1	TRBJ2-5	-	CASSLGLGRKETQYF	TGTGCCAGCAGCCTGGGACTGGGAAGAAAAGAGACCCAGTACTTC
-	TRBV12-5	TRBJ1-1	-	CASGDTGSSTEAFF	TGTGCTAGTGGGGACACAGGGTCTAGCACTGAAGCTTTCTTT
-	TRBV9	TRBJ1-1	-	CASSVDVWGQGNTEAFF	TGTGCCAGCAGCGTAGACGTGTGGGGGCAGGGGAACACTGAAGCTTTCTTT
-	TRBV5-1	TRBJ2-7	-	CASSLSADYEQYF	TGCGCCAGCAGCTTGTCCGCAGACTACGAGCAGTACTTC
TRBD1	TRBV5-1	TRBJ1-4	-	CASSYTSRQGRAEKLFF	TGCGCCAGCAGCTATACCTCCAGACAGGGTCGGGCTGAAAAACTGTTTTTT
TRBD2	TRBV29-1	TRBJ2-7	-	CSVALAESSYEQYF	TGCAGCGTTGCCCTAGCGGAAAGCTCCTACGAGCAGTACTTC
TRBD2	TRBV14	TRBJ2-1	-	CASSQLTSGRDLSNEQFF	TGTGCCAGCAGCCAACTGACTAGCGGGCGGGATCTATCGAATGAGCAGTTCTTC
-	TRBV2	TRBJ2-2	-	CASSTGNTGELFF	TGTGCCAGCAGTACCGGGAACACCGGGGAGCTGTTTTTT